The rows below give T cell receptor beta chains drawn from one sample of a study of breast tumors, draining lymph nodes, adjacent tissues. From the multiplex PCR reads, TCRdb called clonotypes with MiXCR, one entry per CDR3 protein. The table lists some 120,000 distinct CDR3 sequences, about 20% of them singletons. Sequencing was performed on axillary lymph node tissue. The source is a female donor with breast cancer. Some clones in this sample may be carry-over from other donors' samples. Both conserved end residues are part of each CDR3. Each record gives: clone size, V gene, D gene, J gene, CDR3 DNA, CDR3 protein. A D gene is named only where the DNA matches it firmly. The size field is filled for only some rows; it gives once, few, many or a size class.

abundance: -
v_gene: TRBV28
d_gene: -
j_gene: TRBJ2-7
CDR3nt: TGTGCCAGCAGTTCGGCCCGGTACGAGCAGTACTTC
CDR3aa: CASSSARYEQYF

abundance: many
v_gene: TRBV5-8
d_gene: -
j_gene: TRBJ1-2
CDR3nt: TGTGCCAGCAGCTTAGGAGTATCTGAGCTTGGTGGCTACACCTTC
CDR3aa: CASSLGVSELGGYTF

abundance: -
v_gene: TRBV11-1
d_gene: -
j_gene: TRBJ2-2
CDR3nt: TGTGCCAGCAGCGACTACCCCACCGGGGAGCTGTTTTTT
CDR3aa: CASSDYPTGELFF

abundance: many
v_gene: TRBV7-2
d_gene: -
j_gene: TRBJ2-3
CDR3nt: TGTGCCAGCAGCTTAAGTCATTTAGATACGCAGTATTTT
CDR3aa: CASSLSHLDTQYF

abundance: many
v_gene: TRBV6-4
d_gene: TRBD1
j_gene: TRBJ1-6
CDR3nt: TGTGCCAGCAGTGACGGACAGGATAATTCACCCCTCCACTTT
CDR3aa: CASSDGQDNSPLHF

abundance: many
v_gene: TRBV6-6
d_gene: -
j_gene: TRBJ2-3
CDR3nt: TGTGCCAGCAGTGGGGCTACAGGGACAGATACGCAGTATTTT
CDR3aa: CASSGATGTDTQYF

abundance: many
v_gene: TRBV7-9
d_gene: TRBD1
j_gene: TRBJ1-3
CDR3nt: TGTGCCAGCAGCTTAGCGACAGGGCCCGGAAACACCATATATTTT
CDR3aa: CASSLATGPGNTIYF

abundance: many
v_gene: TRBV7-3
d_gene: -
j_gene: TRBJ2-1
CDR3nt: TGTGCCAGCAGCTTTAGAGGGGGGGATGAGCAGTTCTTC
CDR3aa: CASSFRGGDEQFF

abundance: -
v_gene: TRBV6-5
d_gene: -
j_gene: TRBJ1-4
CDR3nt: TGTGCCAGCAGTTACTCGAGTATGGGGGGCAGCGATGAAAAACTGTTTTTT
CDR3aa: CASSYSSMGGSDEKLFF

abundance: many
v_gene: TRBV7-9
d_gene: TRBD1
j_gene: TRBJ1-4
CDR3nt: TGTGCCAGCAGCTTAATCCCGGACAGGGACGAAAAACTGTTTTTT
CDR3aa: CASSLIPDRDEKLFF

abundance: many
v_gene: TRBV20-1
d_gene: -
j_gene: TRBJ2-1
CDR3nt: TGCAGTGCTAGTACTCCGGGTGATGACAATGAGCAGTTCTTC
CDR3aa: CSASTPGDDNEQFF

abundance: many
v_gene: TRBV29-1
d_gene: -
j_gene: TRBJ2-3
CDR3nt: TGCAGCGTTGAGAGGGCTCCAGATACGCAGTATTTT
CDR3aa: CSVERAPDTQYF

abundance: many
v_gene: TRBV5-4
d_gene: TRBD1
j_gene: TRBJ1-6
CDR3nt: TGTGCCAGCAGCGTGGACAGGGGGCAATCACCCCTCCACTTT
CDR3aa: CASSVDRGQSPLHF

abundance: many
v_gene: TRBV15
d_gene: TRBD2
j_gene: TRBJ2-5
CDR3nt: TGTGCCACCAGCAGCGGACTAGCGAGGGAGACCCAGTACTTC
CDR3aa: CATSSGLARETQYF

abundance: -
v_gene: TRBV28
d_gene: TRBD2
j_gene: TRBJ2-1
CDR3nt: TGTGCCAGCAGTCCCTCTCGGGGAACTAGCGGGAGAGGGAATGAGCAGTTCTTC
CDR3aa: CASSPSRGTSGRGNEQFF

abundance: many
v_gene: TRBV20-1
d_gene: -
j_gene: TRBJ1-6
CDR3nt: TGCAGTGCTAGAAGGGGGACCTATAATTCACCCCTCCACTTT
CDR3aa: CSARRGTYNSPLHF

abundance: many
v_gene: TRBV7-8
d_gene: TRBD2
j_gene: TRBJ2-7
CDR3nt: TGTGCCAGCAGCTCAAAAGTTAGCGGGCTCTCCTACGAGCAGTACTTC
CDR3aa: CASSSKVSGLSYEQYF

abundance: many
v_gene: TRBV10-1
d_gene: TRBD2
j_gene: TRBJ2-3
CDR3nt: TGCGCCAGCGGTAGCGGGGGCACAGATACGCAGTATTTT
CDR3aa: CASGSGGTDTQYF

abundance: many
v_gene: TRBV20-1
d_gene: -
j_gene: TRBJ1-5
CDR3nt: TGCAGTGCTAGAGATACGGGCAATCAGCCCCAGCATTTT
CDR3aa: CSARDTGNQPQHF

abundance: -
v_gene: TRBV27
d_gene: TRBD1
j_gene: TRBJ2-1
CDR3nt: TGTGTCAGCAGTCCCCGAATGGGACAGGCGTACAATGAGCAGTTCTTC
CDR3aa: CVSSPRMGQAYNEQFF

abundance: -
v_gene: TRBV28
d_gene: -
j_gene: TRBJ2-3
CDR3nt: TGTGCCAGCAGGTCCGGGACTGTAACGGATACGCAGTATTTT
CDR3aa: CASRSGTVTDTQYF

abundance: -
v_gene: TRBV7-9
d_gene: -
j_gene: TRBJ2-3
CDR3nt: TGTGCCAGCAGCACCGGACAGTACAACACAGATACGCAGTATTTT
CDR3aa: CASSTGQYNTDTQYF

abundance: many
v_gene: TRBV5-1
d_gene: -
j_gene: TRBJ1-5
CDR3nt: TGCGCCAGCAGCTTGACAGGGATGAGCAATCAGCCCCAGCATTTT
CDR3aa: CASSLTGMSNQPQHF

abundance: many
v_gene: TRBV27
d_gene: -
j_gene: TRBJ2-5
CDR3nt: TGTGCCAGCAGACAGGGCCAAGACAGAGAGACCCAGTACTTC
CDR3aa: CASRQGQDRETQYF

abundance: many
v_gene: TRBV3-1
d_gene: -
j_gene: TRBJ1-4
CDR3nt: TGTGCCAGCTCCACCGGGGGAAGCAACGAAAAACTGTTTTTT
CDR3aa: CASSTGGSNEKLFF

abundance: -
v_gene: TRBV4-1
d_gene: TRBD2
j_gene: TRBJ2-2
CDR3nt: TGCGCCAGCAGCCAAGTGGGGCTAGCGGGGGGAAACACCGGGGAGCTGTTTTTT
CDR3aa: CASSQVGLAGGNTGELFF

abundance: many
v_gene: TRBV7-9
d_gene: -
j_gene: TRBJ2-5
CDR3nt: TGTGCCAGCAGCTCCGGGGAGACATTGTACCAAGAGACCCAGTACTTC
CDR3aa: CASSSGETLYQETQYF

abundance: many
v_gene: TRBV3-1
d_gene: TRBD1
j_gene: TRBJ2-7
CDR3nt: TGTGCCAGCAGCCGGGGACAGGGGGGCGAGCAGTACTTC
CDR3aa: CASSRGQGGEQYF

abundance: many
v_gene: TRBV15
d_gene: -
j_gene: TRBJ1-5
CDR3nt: TGTGCCACCAGCGAGTCCCTGGGGCAGCCCCAGCATTTT
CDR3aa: CATSESLGQPQHF

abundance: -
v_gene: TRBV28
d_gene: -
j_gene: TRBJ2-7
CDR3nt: TGTGCCAGCAGTCGCGGCGCCTACGAGCAGTACTTC
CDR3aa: CASSRGAYEQYF

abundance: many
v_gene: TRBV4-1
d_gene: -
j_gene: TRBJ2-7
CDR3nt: TGCGCCAGCAGCCAAGATTTATCCGAGCAGTACTTC
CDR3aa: CASSQDLSEQYF